This is a list of T cell receptor beta chains from one sample in a study of control samples from healthy donors and cancer patients. Clones were read by immunoSEQ multiplex PCR, and TCRdb kept only the in-frame ones, dropping some. The profile shows 100,000 to 150,000 clones, about 87% of them singletons. The sample taken for sequencing was blood. The receptor set was obtained from a man in his fifties or sixties in good health. Each CDR3 is given with its conserved first and last residue. D genes are given only for firm matches. Clone size, where shown, is once, few, many, or a class for clones that have expanded.

TRBJ1-1,few,TRBV6-5,NA,TGTGCCAGCAGTTACGCAACCGGGACACGAAACACTGAAGCTTTCTTT,CASSYATGTRNTEAFF
TRBJ2-3,NA,TRBV7-2,TRBD2,TGTGCCAGCAGCCAGACCAGGGGCCTAGCGGGGCCCTCAGATACGCAGTATTTT,CASSQTRGLAGPSDTQYF
TRBJ1-1,NA,TRBV6-1,NA,TGTGCCAGCAGTGAAAGGGCAGGATTGGGCACTGAAGCTTTCTTT,CASSERAGLGTEAFF
TRBJ2-2,NA,TRBV7-8,TRBD2,TGTGCCAGCAGCACCCTAGCGGGGGGGAACACCGGGGAGCTGTTTTTT,CASSTLAGGNTGELFF
TRBJ2-7,NA,TRBV28,NA,TGTGCCACCAAAATAGGGACGGTAAGCTCCTACGAGCAGTACTTC,CATKIGTVSSYEQYF
TRBJ2-7,NA,TRBV11-3,NA,TGTGCCAGCAGCTTAGAGGACACCGGCGGGTACGAGCAGTACTTC,CASSLEDTGGYEQYF
TRBJ2-3,once,TRBV29-1,NA,TGCAGTTCAACTTGGGGTAGCACAGATACGCAGTATTTT,CSSTWGSTDTQYF
TRBJ2-7,NA,TRBV28,TRBD2,TGTGCCAGCAGTTCCCTCGGGGGGAACTCCTACGAGCAGTACTTC,CASSSLGGNSYEQYF
TRBJ2-7,NA,TRBV6-6,NA,TGTGCCAGCAGTTACGAGGGTACCTACGAGCAGTACTTC,CASSYEGTYEQYF
TRBJ2-1,NA,TRBV6-2/TRBV6-3,NA,TGTGCCAGCAGTTCTCTATCCCTCATGAGCAATGAGCAGTTCTTC,CASSSLSLMSNEQFF
TRBJ1-2,few,TRBV6-4,NA,TGTGCCAGCAAGGGGGACCGAGAAGACTATGGCTACACCTTC,CASKGDREDYGYTF
TRBJ1-5,NA,TRBV29-1,NA,TGCAGCGTTGAGGAGGGCCCAGGACAGCCCCAGCATTTT,CSVEEGPGQPQHF
TRBJ1-5,NA,TRBV30,NA,TGTGCCTGGAGTGAGGGAGGAAATAGCAATCAGCCCCAGCATTTT,CAWSEGGNSNQPQHF
TRBJ2-7,NA,TRBV18,NA,TGTGCCAGCTCACCATTACAGACAGACCGGGAGCAGTACTTC,CASSPLQTDREQYF
TRBJ2-2,NA,TRBV18,NA,TGTGCCAGCTCCCCCACACAGTCGGCCACCGGGGAGCTGTTTTTT,CASSPTQSATGELFF
TRBJ1-1,NA,TRBV28,NA,TGTGCCAGCCGGAGCCCGCAGGCCCTCGTTGGAGCTTTCTTT,CASRSPQALVGAFF
TRBJ1-1,NA,TRBV5-6,NA,TGTGCCAGCAGCTTTTGGGGGGTCCTAACCCGCAATGAAGCTTTCTTT,CASSFWGVLTRNEAFF
TRBJ1-6,NA,TRBV7-9,NA,TGTGCCAGCAGCTTAGGACGTCCCCCAGAGACACCCCTCCACTTT,CASSLGRPPETPLHF
TRBJ1-1,NA,TRBV3-1/TRBV3-2,NA,TGTGCCAGCAGCCAAGTTGGACAGAACACTGAAGCTTTCTTT,CASSQVGQNTEAFF
TRBJ1-4,NA,TRBV19,NA,TGTGCCAGTAGTACCTACAGTGAAGCTAATGAAAAACTGTTTTTT,CASSTYSEANEKLFF
TRBJ2-2,NA,TRBV5-1,NA,TGCGCCAGCAAGGAAGTTACGAACACCGGGGAGCTGTTTTTT,CASKEVTNTGELFF
TRBJ1-6,NA,TRBV19,NA,TGTGCCAGTACGACGAGCTCCTATAATTCACCCCTCCACTTT,CASTTSSYNSPLHF
TRBJ1-1,NA,TRBV18,NA,TGTGCCAGCTCACCAAATACAGCAATGAACACTGAAGCTTTCTTT,CASSPNTAMNTEAFF
TRBJ2-7,NA,TRBV24-1,NA,TGTGCCACCAGTGAGGCCGGACGGAGATACGAGCAGTACTTC,CATSEAGRRYEQYF
TRBJ1-5,NA,TRBV29-1,NA,TGCAGCGTTGGAGGGGAGATCAATCAGCCCCAGCATTTT,CSVGGEINQPQHF
TRBJ2-5,NA,TRBV25-1,NA,TGTGCCAGCAGTGAAATAGACTCGTACCAAGAGACCCAGTACTTC,CASSEIDSYQETQYF
TRBJ2-2,NA,TRBV10-1,TRBD2,TGCGCCAGCAGTACGGGGGGACCCGTACACACCGGGGAGCTGTTTTTT,CASSTGGPVHTGELFF
TRBJ2-3,NA,TRBV28,TRBD2,TGTGCCAGCAGTTTACAGCGGGGGGGCCTCAGGGATACGCAGTATTTT,CASSLQRGGLRDTQYF
TRBJ1-2,NA,TRBV30,NA,TGTGCCACCACTACCGGGACGCCTAACTATGGCTACACCTTC,CATTTGTPNYGYTF
TRBJ2-3,NA,TRBV11-1,NA,TGTGCCAGCAGCTTGGGCGGGCCAGATACGCAGTATTTT,CASSLGGPDTQYF
TRBJ2-1,NA,TRBV10-2,NA,TGCGCCAGCAGTGGGACCTCTGGAGGGGTCTACAATGAGCAGTTCTTC,CASSGTSGGVYNEQFF
TRBJ1-5,NA,TRBV2,NA,TGTGCCAGCAGTGCTGAGGCGAAGGGGTACATTTTT,CASSAEAKGYIF
TRBJ2-7,NA,TRBV5-4,NA,TGTGCCAGCAGCTCCCCTTGGGGCTCCTACGAGCAGTACTTC,CASSSPWGSYEQYF
TRBJ1-3,NA,TRBV7-2,NA,TGTGCCAGCAGCCCCTCGTCCCAGGGGAACACCATATATTTT,CASSPSSQGNTIYF
TRBJ2-5,NA,TRBV19,TRBD1,TGTGCCAGTAGTGTGGGACAGGGGGCCCAAGAGACCCAGTACTTC,CASSVGQGAQETQYF